This T cell receptor (beta chain) stems from a study of blood T cell repertoires in COVID-19. The CDR3 sequence is 13 residues long. The ends were cut back, 4 bases at V and 9 bases at J, with 13 bases in the middle. Germline assignment: CDR1 SNHLY and CDR2 FYNNEI. Assay: immunoSEQ multiplex PCR; the TCRdb copy retains only in-frame clones and omits some. This sample has some 70,000 clones, with roughly 85% found just once. This chain connects TRBV2 to TRBJ1-5, with D possibly TRBD1 on 5 matching bases. This clonotype originated in a woman aged 55-69 years with acute or convalescent COVID-19. Input material: peripheral blood. CDR3 in DNA: TGTGCCAGCAGTGGGGGGGAAAATTCGCCCCAGCATTTT. Translation gives CASSGGENSPQHF.